This T cell receptor (beta chain) was sequenced in a study of technical replicates of blood from a handful of donors. Assay used: immunoSEQ multiplex PCR; TCRdb lists only in-frame clones, some missing. This repertoire shows approximately 79,000 clones, around 97% found once; its top ten account for around 0.18%. The CDR3 extends over 16 amino acids. CDR1 is SEHNR and CDR2 is FQNEAQ in the germline V gene (reference sequence). V lost 1 base to trimming and J lost 1 base; unmatched junction nucleotides: 4. Sequenced material: T cells isolated from PBMCs. The chain is built from TRBV7-9 and TRBJ2-3, with 8 bases fitting TRBD2. This receptor was taken from a human donor in good health. CDR3 DNA sequence: TGTGCCAGCAGCTTAGACCTAGCGGGCCGCACAGATACGCAGTATTTT. Translating it yields CASSLDLAGRTDTQYF.